This TCR beta chain was recovered during a study of OX40 agonist ivuxolimab in advanced cancers. The assay was immunoSEQ multiplex PCR, and TCRdb's table has in-frame clones only and misses some. In the table there are 80,000 to 100,000 clones, roughly 93% of which are singletons. About this clone: Its target is not known.

Notes on the study in general: Antigen specificity remained undetermined for the expanded peripheral T cells.

Germline V gives CDR1 SGHDT, CDR2 YYEEEE. V was shortened by 2 bases and J by 7 bases, with 13 bases between the two germline ends. The CDR3 is made up of 14 amino acids. Autoimmune disease history or systemic immunosuppression meant exclusion. The clonotype comes from an adult with an advanced solid tumor such as melanoma, head and neck, liver or kidney cancer. The chain uses TRBV5-6 and TRBJ1-5; a weak D match, TRBD1 (6 bases). Sequences were derived from CD4+ or CD8+ T cells sorted from blood, sampled in a trial of the OX40 agonist ivuxolimab. CDR3 nucleotides: TGTGCCAGCAGCTTACAGGGTCGGGAGCAGCCCCAGCATTTT. Translated, it gives CASSLQGREQPQHF.